This T cell receptor (beta chain) stems from a study of T cell changes during pregnancy in multiple sclerosis. Profiled with immunoSEQ multiplex PCR; TCRdb holds only in-frame clones, not every one. The profile shows approximately 37,000 clones, nearly 90% of them singletons. This clone was detected once. Trimming cost V 2 bases and J 4 bases; bases outside gene matches: 3. The CDR3 is 14 amino acids. The germline V gene has CDR1 SGDLS and CDR2 YYNGEE. This material consisted of CD4+ T cells from peripheral blood mononuclear cells, taken in the first trimester of pregnancy. This receptor was obtained from a female donor with multiple sclerosis, enrolled in a pregnancy study. This sequence joins TRBV9 and TRBJ2-5; 9 positions agree with TRBD2. CDR3 region: CASSVGLAGETQYF. The CDR3 nucleotides read TGTGCCAGCAGCGTGGGACTAGCCGGAGAGACCCAGTACTTC. Full variable domain (missing parts from reference TRBV9 and TRBJ2-5): DSGVTQTPKHLITATGQRVTLRCSPRSGDLSVYWYQQSLDQGLQFLIQYYNGEERAKGNILERFSAQQFPDLHSELNLSSLELGDSALYFCASSVGLAGETQYFGPGTRLLVL.